This TCR beta chain was found in a study of shared clonotypes between healthy human individuals. Produced via immunoSEQ multiplex PCR; TCRdb's table is partial and in-frame only. The table includes 560,000 or so clones, 95% to 96% detected once. CD45RO negativity and positive selection for CCR7 defined naive CD8 cells, a population that excluded terminally differentiated effector memory CD45RA+ cells. The TCR was taken from a woman in her twenties or thirties in good health. Input material: naive CD8+ T cells sorted from blood.

CDR3 loop: CASSREWNTEAFF. The CDR3 coding sequence is TGCGCCAGCAGCAGGGAATGGAACACTGAAGCTTTCTTT. This rearrangement joins TRBV4-1 to TRBJ1-1; D not certain. CDR1 and CDR2 from the germline V gene are MGHRA and YSYEKL. V was clipped by 5 bases and J by 1 base, with 8 bases between them. The CDR3 consists of 13 residues.